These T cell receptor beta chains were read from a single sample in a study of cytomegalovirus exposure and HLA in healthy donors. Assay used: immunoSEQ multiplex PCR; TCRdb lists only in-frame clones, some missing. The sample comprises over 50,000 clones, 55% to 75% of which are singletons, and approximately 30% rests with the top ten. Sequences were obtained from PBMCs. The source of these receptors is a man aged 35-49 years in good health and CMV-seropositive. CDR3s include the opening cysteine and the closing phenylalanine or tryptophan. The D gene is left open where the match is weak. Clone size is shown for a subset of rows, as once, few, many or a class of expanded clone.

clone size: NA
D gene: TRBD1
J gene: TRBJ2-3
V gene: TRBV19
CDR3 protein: CASSIGTGQQDTQYF
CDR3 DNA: TGTGCCAGTAGTATAGGGACAGGGCAGCAAGATACGCAGTATTTT

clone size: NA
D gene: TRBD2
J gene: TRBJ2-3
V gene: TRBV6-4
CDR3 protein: CASSEGGGAADTQYF
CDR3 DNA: TGTGCCAGCAGTGAAGGCGGGGGGGCCGCAGATACGCAGTATTTT

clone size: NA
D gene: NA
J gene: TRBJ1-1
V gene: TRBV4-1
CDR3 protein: CASSQESGIGYTEAFF
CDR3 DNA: TGCGCCAGCAGCCAAGAATCAGGGATCGGGTACACTGAAGCTTTCTTT

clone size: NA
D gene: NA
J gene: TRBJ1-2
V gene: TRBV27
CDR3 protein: CASSLASNYGYTF
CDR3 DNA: TGTGCCAGCAGTTTGGCCTCTAACTATGGCTACACCTTC

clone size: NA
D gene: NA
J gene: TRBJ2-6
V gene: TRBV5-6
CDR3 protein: CASSLGLQAGANVLTF
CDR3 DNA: TGTGCCAGCAGCTTAGGCCTTCAGGCTGGGGCCAACGTCCTGACTTTC

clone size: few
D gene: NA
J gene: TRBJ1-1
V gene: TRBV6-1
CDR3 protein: CASSVGGYGEAFF
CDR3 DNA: TGTGCCAGCAGTGTCGGCGGATACGGTGAAGCTTTCTTT

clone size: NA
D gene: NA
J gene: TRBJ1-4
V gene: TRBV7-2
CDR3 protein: CASGAVGANEKLFF
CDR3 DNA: TGTGCCAGCGGCGCGGTGGGGGCAAATGAAAAACTGTTTTTT

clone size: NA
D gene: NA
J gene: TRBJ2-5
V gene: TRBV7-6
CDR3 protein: CASSLAPTQYF
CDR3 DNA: TGTGCCAGCAGCTTGGCCCCGACCCAGTACTTC

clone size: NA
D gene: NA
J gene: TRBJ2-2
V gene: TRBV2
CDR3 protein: CASTGIRSTGELFF
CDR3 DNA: TGTGCCAGCACCGGGATCCGCTCCACCGGGGAGCTGTTTTTT

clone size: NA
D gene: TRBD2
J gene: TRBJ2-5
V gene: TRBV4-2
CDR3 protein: CASSQERGGGAPWETQYF
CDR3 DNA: TGTGCCAGCAGCCAAGAAAGGGGCGGGGGGGCCCCCTGGGAGACCCAGTACTTC

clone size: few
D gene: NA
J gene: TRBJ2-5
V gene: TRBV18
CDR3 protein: CASSPGSSRGETQYF
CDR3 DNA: TGTGCCAGCTCACCTGGTTCCTCCCGAGGGGAGACCCAGTACTTC

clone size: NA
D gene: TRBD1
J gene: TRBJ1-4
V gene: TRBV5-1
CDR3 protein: CASSLGQGDEKLFF
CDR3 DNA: TGCGCCAGCAGCTTGGGACAGGGTGACGAAAAACTGTTTTTT

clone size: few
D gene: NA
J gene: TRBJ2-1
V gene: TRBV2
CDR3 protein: CASSEVLGGNEQFF
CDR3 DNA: TGTGCCAGCAGTGAAGTACTGGGGGGCAATGAGCAGTTCTTC

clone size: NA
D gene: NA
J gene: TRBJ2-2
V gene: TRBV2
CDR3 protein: CASSESPGFGELFF
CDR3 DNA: TGTGCCAGCAGTGAATCGCCGGGATTCGGGGAGCTGTTTTTT

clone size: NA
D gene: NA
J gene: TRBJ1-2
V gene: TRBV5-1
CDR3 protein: CASSLGAPGYTF
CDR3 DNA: TGCGCCAGCAGCCTGGGAGCTCCCGGCTACACCTTC

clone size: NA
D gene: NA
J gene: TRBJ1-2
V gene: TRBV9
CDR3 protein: CASSIDQGINYGYTF
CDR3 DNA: TGTGCCAGCAGCATCGACCAGGGGATTAACTATGGCTACACCTTC

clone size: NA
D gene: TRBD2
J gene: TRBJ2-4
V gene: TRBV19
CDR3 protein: CASSIGGGRSKNIQYF
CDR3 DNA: TGTGCCAGTAGTATAGGCGGGGGGAGGTCCAAAAACATTCAGTACTTC

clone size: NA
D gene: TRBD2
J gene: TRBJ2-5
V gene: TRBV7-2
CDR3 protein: CASSLSGRGETQYF
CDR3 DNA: TGTGCCAGCAGCTTAAGCGGGAGAGGAGAGACCCAGTACTTC

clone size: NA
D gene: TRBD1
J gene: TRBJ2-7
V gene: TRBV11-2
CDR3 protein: CASSLEGDRDYEQYF
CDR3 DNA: TGTGCCAGCAGCTTAGAAGGGGACAGGGACTACGAGCAGTACTTC

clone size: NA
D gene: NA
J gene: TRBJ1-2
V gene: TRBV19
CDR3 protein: CASSSQQGLGGYTF
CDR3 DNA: TGTGCCAGTAGTAGTCAACAGGGATTAGGTGGCTACACCTTC

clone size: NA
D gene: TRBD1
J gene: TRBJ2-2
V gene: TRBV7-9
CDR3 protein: CASSSRDRGETGELFF
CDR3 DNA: TGTGCCAGCAGCTCCCGGGACAGGGGGGAAACCGGGGAGCTGTTTTTT

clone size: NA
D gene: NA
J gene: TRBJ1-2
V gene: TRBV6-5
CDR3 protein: CASSQGRGISGYTF
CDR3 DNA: TGTGCCAGCAGCCAAGGACGGGGGATTAGTGGCTACACCTTC

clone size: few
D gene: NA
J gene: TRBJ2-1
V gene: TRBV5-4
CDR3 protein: CASSLTNEQFF
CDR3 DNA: TGTGCCAGCAGCTTGACAAATGAGCAGTTCTTC

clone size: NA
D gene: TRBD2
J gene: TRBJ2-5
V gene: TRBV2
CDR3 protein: CASSPLASGDAQETQYF
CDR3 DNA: TGTGCCAGCAGTCCCCTAGCTAGCGGGGATGCCCAAGAGACCCAGTACTTC

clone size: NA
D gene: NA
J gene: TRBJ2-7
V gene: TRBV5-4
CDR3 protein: CASRPEFFGEQYF
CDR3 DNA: TGTGCCAGCAGACCCGAATTTTTCGGTGAGCAGTACTTC

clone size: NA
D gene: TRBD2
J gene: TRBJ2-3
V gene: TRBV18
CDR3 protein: CASSGLRGAHTDTQYF
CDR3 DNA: TGTGCCAGCTCAGGATTGCGGGGGGCCCACACAGATACGCAGTATTTT

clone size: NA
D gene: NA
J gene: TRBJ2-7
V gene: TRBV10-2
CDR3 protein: CASSEIRLKREQYF
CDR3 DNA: TGCGCCAGCAGTGAAATAAGGCTAAAGCGCGAGCAGTACTTC

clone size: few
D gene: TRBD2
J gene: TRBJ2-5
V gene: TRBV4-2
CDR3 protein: CASSQVGEGETQYF
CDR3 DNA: TGTGCCAGCAGCCAAGTTGGGGAGGGGGAGACCCAGTACTTC

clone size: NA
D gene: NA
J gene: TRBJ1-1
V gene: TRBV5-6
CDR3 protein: CASSLVGSEAFF
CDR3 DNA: TGTGCCAGCAGCTTGGTGGGGAGTGAAGCTTTCTTT

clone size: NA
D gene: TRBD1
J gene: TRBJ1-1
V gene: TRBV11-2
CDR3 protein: CASSLDSGGWTEAFF
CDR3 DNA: TGTGCCAGCAGCTTAGATTCAGGGGGCTGGACTGAAGCTTTCTTT

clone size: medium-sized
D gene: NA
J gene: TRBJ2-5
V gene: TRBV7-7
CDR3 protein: CASSLGPQGIQETQYF
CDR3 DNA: TGTGCCAGCAGCTTAGGTCCCCAGGGGATTCAAGAGACCCAGTACTTC

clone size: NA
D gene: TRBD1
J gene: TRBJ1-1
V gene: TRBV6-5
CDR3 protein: CASRDRDTEAFF
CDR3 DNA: TGTGCCAGCCGGGACAGGGACACTGAAGCTTTCTTT

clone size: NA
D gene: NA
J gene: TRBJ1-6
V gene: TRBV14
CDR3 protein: CASSQDLRSPLHF
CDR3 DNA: TGTGCCAGCAGCCAAGACTTGAGGTCACCCCTCCACTTT

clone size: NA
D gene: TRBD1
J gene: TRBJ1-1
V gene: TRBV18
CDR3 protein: CASSLQGADTEAFF
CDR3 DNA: TGTGCCAGCTCCCTACAGGGGGCCGACACTGAAGCTTTCTTT

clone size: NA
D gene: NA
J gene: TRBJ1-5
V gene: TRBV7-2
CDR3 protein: CASSLGDLRDQPQHF
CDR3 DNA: TGTGCCAGCAGCTTAGGTGATCTCAGGGATCAGCCCCAGCATTTT

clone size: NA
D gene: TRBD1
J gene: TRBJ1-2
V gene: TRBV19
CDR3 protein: CASSIREGAVYGYTF
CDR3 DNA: TGTGCCAGTAGTATACGGGAGGGGGCTGTCTATGGCTACACCTTC

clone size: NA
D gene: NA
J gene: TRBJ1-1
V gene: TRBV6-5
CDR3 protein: CASRGDILTEAFF
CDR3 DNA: TGTGCCAGCAGAGGGGACATTTTAACTGAAGCTTTCTTT

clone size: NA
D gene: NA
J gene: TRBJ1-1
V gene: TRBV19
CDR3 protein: CASSIWWGEEPTEAFF
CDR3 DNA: TGTGCCAGTAGTATATGGTGGGGGGAGGAACCCACTGAAGCTTTCTTT

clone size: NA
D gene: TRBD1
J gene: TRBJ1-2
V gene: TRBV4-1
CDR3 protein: CASSPKGGGQGMGGYTF
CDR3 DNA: TGCGCCAGCAGCCCTAAGGGGGGAGGACAGGGGATGGGGGGCTACACCTTC

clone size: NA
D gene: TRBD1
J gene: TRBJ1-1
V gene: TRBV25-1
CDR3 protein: CASRVSGQSDTEAFF
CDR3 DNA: TGTGCCAGCAGGGTATCGGGACAGTCAGATACTGAAGCTTTCTTT

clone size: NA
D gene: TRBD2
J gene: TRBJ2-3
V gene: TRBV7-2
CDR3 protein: CASSLVGGGETDTQYF
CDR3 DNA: TGTGCCAGCAGCTTAGTTGGCGGGGGAGAGACAGATACGCAGTATTTT

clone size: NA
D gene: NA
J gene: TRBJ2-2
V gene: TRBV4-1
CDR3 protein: CASSPREGATTGELFF
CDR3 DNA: TGCGCCAGCAGCCCTCGGGAGGGGGCGACCACCGGGGAGCTGTTTTTT

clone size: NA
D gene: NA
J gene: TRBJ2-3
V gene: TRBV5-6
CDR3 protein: CASQVTHTDTQYF
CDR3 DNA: TGTGCCAGCCAGGTGACACACACAGATACGCAGTATTTT

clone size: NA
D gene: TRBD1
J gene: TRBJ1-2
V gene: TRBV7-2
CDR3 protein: CASSSRQGVLSGYTF
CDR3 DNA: TGTGCCAGCAGCTCTCGACAGGGGGTCCTCTCTGGCTACACCTTC

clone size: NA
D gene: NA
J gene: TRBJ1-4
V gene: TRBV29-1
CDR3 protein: CSVQRGQGLNEKLFF
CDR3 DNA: TGCAGCGTCCAAAGGGGTCAGGGGCTGAATGAAAAACTGTTTTTT

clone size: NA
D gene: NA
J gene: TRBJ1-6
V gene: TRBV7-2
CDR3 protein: CASSFRASNNSPLHF
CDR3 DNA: TGTGCCAGCAGCTTCAGGGCATCAAATAATTCACCCCTCCACTTT

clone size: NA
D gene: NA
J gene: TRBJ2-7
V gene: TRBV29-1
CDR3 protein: CSVGGSEQYF
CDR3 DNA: TGCAGCGTTGGAGGCTCCGAGCAGTACTTC

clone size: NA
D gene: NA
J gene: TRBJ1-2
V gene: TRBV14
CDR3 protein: CASSRSRLFTF
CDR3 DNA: TGTGCCAGCAGCCGCTCCCGACTGTTCACTTTC

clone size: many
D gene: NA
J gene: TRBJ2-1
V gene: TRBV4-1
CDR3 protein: CASSPGHLFNEQFF
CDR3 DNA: TGCGCCAGCAGCCCGGGACACCTATTCAATGAGCAGTTCTTC

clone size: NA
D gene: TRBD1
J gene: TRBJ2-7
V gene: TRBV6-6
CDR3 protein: CASRTRDSGAYEQYF
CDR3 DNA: TGTGCCAGCAGAACCCGGGACAGTGGGGCCTACGAGCAGTACTTC